One and the same sample provided the 2 T cell receptor beta chains below, sequenced in a study of T cell responses to AZD1222 COVID-19 vaccine (dated by TCRdb to the early 2020s). The library relied on the immunoSEQ multiplex PCR assay. TCRdb took over this immuneACCESS table, retaining in-frame rearrangements with V and J assigned. Such tables are incomplete; in checked studies, under half of the missing clones stem from an unresolved V gene, and the remainder is unexplained. The sample records about 150,000 clones, 80% to 95% of which are singletons. Of the sample, under 4% falls within the top ten clones. The time point label here, explained by the study, means: about 28 days (+/-7) after the second vaccine dose. Sequences were derived from peripheral blood, sampled 28 days after the second AZD1222 dose. The origin of the receptors is an adult who received the AZD1222 COVID-19 vaccine.

The J gene is TRBJ2-6, the V gene TRBV7-9; D tentatively reads TRBD1 or TRBD2 (5 bases each). Trimming took off 5 bases at V and 0 bases at J, with 17 bases between the two ends. Germline V lookup: CDR1 SEHNR, CDR2 FQNEAQ (reference sequence). The CDR3 is 18 residues long. The CDR3 nucleotides read TGTGCCAGCAGCACTCCTGAAGGGGAGTCCTCTGGGGCCAACGTCCTGACTTTC. As protein: CASSTPEGESSGANVLTF.

The genes are TRBV30 and TRBJ1-4; D gene unclear. Germline CDR1 is GTSNPN and CDR2 is SVGIG (reference sequence). The length of the CDR3 is 12 residues. The CDR3 spells CAGSRENEKLFF. CDR3 nucleotides: TGTGCAGGGAGCCGGGAGAATGAAAAACTGTTTTTT.